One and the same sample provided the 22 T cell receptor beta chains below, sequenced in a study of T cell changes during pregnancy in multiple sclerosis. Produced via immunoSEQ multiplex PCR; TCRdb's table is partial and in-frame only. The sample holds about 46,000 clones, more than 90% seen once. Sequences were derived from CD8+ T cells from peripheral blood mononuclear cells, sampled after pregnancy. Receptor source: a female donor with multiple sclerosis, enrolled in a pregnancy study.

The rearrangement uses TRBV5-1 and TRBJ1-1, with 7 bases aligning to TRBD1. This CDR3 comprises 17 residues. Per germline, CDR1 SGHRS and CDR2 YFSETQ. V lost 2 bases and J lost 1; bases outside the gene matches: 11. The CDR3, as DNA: TGCGCCAGCAGCTTCACAGGGGCGGGGTCCCCGAACACTGAAGCTTTCTTT. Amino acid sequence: CASSFTGAGSPNTEAFF.

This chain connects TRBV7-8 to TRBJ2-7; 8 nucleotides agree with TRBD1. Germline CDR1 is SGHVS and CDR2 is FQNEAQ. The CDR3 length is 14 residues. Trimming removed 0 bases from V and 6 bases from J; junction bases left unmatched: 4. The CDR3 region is CASSLASGGLEQYF. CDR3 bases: TGTGCCAGCAGCTTAGCGTCAGGGGGCCTCGAGCAGTACTTC.

CDR3 DNA: TGTGCCAGCAGCTTCCCACAGGGGGCAGCCAAAAACATTCAGTACTTC. It codes for CASSFPQGAAKNIQYF. V usage is TRBV7-9 and J usage is TRBJ2-4; TRBD1 matches at 9 bases. V was pared by 3 bases and J by 0 bases, with 3 bases of the junction left unmatched. This CDR3 is 16 amino acids long. Germline V gene data show CDR1 as SEHNR and CDR2 as FQNEAQ (reference sequence).

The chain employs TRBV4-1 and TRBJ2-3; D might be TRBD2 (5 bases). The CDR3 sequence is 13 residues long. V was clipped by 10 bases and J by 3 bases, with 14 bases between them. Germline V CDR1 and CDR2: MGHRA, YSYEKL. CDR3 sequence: CATYSEWTDTQYF. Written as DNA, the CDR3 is TGCGCCACCTATAGCGAGTGGACAGATACGCAGTATTTT.

For the CDR3, the DNA is TGCGCCAGCAGCTTGGCGGCGGTCTCCTACGAGCAGTACTTC. Translated, it gives CASSLAAVSYEQYF. J is TRBJ2-7 and V is TRBV5-1; no firm D call. Germline CDR1 and CDR2: SGHRS and YFSETQ. The V end was cut by 0 bases, the J end by 0 bases, with 7 bases between. The CDR3 consists of 14 residues.

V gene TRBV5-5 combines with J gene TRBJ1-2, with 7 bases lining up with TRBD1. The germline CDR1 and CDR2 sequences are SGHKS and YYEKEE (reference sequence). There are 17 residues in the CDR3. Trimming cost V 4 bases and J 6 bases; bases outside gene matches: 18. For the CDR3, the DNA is TGTGCCAGCAGCATATCGACAGGGAGCGGGGGGCTAGATGGCTACACCTTC. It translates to CASSISTGSGGLDGYTF.

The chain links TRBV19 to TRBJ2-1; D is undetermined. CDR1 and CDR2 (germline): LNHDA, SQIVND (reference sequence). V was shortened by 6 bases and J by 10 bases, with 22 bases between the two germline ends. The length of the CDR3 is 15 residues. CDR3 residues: CASSQTRSVVEEQFF. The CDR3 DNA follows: TGTGCCAGTAGCCAGACAAGATCTGTAGTCGAAGAGCAGTTCTTC.

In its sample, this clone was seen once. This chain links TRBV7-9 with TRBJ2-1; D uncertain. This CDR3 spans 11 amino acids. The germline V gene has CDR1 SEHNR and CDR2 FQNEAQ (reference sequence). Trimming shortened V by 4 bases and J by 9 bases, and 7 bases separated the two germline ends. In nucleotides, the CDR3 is TGTGCCAGCAGCTCATCGGGTGAGCAGTTCTTC. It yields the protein CASSSSGEQFF.

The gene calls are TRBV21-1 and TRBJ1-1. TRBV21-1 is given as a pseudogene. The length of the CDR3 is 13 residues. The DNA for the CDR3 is TGTGCCAGCAGCACCGACATGGACCGGGGAGCTTTCTTT. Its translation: CASSTDMDRGAFF.

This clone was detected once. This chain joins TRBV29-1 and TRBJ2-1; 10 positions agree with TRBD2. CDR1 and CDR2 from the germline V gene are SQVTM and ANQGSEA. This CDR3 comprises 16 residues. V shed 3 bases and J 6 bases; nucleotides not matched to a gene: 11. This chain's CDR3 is CSVDLLSSGGANEQFF. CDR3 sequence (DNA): TGCAGCGTTGACCTCTTATCCAGCGGGGGGGCCAATGAGCAGTTCTTC.

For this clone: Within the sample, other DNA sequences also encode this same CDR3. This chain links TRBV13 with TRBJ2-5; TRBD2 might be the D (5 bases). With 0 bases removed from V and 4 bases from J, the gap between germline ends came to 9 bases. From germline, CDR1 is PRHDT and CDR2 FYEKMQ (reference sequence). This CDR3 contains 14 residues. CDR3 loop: CASSLGGSGETQYF. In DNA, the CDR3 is TGTGCCAGCAGCTTAGGAGGGAGCGGAGAGACCCAGTACTTC.

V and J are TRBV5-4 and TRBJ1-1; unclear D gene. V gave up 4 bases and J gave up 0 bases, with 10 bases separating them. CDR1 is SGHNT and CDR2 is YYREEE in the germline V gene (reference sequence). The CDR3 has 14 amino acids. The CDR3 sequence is CASSREPMNTEAFF. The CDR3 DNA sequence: TGTGCCAGCAGCCGGGAGCCCATGAACACTGAAGCTTTCTTT. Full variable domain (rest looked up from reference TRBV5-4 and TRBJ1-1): ETGVTQSPTHLIKTRGQQVTLRCSSQSGHNTVSWYQQALGQGPQFIFQYYREEENGRGNFPPRFSGLQFPNYSSELNVNALELDDSALYLCASSREPMNTEAFFGQGTRLTVV.

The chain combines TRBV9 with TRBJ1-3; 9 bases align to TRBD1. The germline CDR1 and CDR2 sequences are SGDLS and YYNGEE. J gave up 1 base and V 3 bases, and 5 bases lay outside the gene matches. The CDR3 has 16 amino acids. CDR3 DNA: TGTGCCAGCAGCGGGACAGGGGTGCCGTCTGGAAACACCATATATTTT. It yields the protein CASSGTGVPSGNTIYF. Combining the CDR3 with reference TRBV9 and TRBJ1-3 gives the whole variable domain DSGVTQTPKHLITATGQRVTLRCSPRSGDLSVYWYQQSLDQGLQFLIQYYNGEERAKGNILERFSAQQFPDLHSELNLSSLELGDSALYFCASSGTGVPSGNTIYFGEGSWLTVV.

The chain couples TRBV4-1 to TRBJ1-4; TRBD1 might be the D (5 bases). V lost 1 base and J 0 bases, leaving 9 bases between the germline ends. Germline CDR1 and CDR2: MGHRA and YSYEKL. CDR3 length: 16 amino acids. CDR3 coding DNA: TGCGCCAGCAGCCAAGGAGTAGGGGCAACTAATGAAAAACTGTTTTTT. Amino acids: CASSQGVGATNEKLFF.

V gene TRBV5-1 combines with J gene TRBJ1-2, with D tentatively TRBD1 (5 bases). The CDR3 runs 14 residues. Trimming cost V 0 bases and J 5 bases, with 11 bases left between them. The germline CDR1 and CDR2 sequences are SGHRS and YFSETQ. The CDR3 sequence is CASSLATAFYGYTF. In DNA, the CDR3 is TGCGCCAGCAGCTTGGCGACAGCGTTTTATGGCTACACCTTC.

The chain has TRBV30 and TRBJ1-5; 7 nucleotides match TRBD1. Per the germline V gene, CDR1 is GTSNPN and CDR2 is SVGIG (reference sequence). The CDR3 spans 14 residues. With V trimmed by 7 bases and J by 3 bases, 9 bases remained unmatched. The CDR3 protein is CASKGASNNQPQHF. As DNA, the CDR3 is TGTGCCTCTAAGGGGGCCAGTAACAATCAGCCCCAGCATTTT.

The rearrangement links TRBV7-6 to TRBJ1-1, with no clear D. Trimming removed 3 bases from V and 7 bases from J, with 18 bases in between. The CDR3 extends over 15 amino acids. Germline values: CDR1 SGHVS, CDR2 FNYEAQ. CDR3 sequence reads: CASSLNYGRGGEAFF. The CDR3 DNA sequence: TGTGCCAGCAGCTTGAATTACGGCCGGGGAGGTGAAGCTTTCTTT.

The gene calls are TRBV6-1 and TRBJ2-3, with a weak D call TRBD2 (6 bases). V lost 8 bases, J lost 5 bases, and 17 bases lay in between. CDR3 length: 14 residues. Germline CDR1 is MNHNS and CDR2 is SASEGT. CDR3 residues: CASAGGMEVDTQYF. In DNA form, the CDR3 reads TGTGCCAGCGCTGGGGGGATGGAGGTAGATACGCAGTATTTT.

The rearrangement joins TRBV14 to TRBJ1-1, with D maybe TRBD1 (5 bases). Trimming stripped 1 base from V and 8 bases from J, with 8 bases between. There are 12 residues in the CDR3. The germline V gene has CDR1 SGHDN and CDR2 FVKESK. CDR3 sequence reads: CASSQVRQEAFF. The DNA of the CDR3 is TGTGCCAGCAGCCAAGTTAGACAGGAAGCTTTCTTT.

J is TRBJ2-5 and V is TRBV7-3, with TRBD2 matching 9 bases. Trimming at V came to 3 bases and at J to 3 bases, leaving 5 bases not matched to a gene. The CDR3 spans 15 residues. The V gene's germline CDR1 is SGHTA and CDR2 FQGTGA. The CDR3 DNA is TGTGCCAGCAGCTTGGGTAGCGGGGGCGAAGAGACCCAGTACTTC. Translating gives CASSLGSGGEETQYF.

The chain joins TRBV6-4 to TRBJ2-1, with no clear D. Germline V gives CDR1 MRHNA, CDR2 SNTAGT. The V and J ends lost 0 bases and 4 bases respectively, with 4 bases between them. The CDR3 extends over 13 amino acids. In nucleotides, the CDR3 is TGTGCCAGCAGTGACTCCAGATACAATGAGCAGTTCTTC. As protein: CASSDSRYNEQFF.

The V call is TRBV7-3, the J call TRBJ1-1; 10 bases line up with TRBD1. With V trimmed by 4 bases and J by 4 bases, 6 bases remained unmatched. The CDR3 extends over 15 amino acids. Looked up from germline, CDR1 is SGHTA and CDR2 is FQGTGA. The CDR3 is CASSYGTGAGTEAFF. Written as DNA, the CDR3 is TGTGCCAGCAGCTATGGGACAGGGGCGGGCACTGAAGCTTTCTTT.